These T cell receptor beta chains were read from a single sample in a study of neurological immune-mediated disorders. TCRdb reprocessed the 5' RACE reads via MiXCR and lists one record per CDR3 protein. The top ten hold approximately 2.1% of the sample, which has 40,000 to 50,000 distinct CDR3 sequences, around 1.9% seen once. The sample comprised PBMCs. These receptors all come from a woman aged 40 to 50 with multiple sclerosis. The CDR3 runs from the conserved cysteine through the conserved F or W. A D gene is named only where the DNA matches it firmly. Rows may omit the clone size; those that give it use once, few, many or a size class.

TRBJ2-1 TRBD2 TRBV20-1 many CSAPGTSGGAINEQFF TGCAGTGCTCCCGGGACTAGCGGGGGGGCCATCAATGAGCAGTTCTTC
TRBJ1-4 TRBD1 TRBV24-1 many CATSDSGTENEKLFF TGTGCCACCAGTGACTCCGGGACAGAGAATGAAAAACTGTTTTTT
TRBJ2-2 TRBD1 TRBV5-1 many CASSLETGELGGELFF TGCGCCAGCAGCTTGGAGACAGGGGAGTTAGGCGGGGAGCTGTTTTTT
TRBJ2-7 . TRBV10-3 many CAISEGPMAGAYEQYF TGTGCCATCAGTGAGGGCCCAATGGCGGGGGCGTACGAGCAGTACTTC
TRBJ1-3 . TRBV12-3/TRBV12-4 many CASSLNGGNTIYF TGTGCCAGCAGTTTGAACGGTGGAAACACCATATATTTT
TRBJ2-1 . TRBV6-5 many CASSPQGMVGGQFF TGTGCCAGCAGTCCTCAGGGAATGGTAGGGGGGCAGTTCTTC
TRBJ2-4 . TRBV5-1 many CASSLGGPEDIQYF TGCGCCAGCAGCTTGGGGGGGCCGGAGGACATTCAGTACTTC
TRBJ2-4 . TRBV7-9 many CASSPPRAAAKNIQYF TGTGCCAGCAGCCCTCCGAGGGCCGCTGCCAAAAACATTCAGTACTTC
TRBJ1-6 . TRBV12-3/TRBV12-4 many CASSPGTPPRDNSPLHF TGTGCCAGCAGTCCGGGGACACCCCCTCGGGATAATTCACCCCTCCACTTT
TRBJ1-1 . TRBV15 many CATSRDQDEAFF TGTGCCACCAGCAGAGATCAGGACGAAGCTTTCTTT
TRBJ1-5 . TRBV10-3 many CAISDGSAMRQPQHF TGTGCCATCAGTGACGGCAGTGCCATGAGGCAGCCCCAGCATTTT
TRBJ1-4 . TRBV20-1 many CSARSGAGEKLFF TGCAGTGCTAGATCAGGGGCAGGTGAAAAACTGTTTTTT
TRBJ1-4 TRBD1 TRBV29-1 many CSVVDRDSGTLGANEKLFF TGCAGCGTTGTAGACCGGGACAGCGGAACATTGGGGGCTAATGAAAAACTGTTTTTT
TRBJ2-3 . TRBV20-1 many CSASKGNADTQYF TGCAGTGCTAGTAAGGGGAACGCAGATACGCAGTATTTT
TRBJ1-4 TRBD1 TRBV20-1 many CSANIPGQGGEKLFF TGCAGTGCAAATATCCCGGGACAGGGCGGTGAAAAACTGTTTTTT
TRBJ1-4 . TRBV3-1 few CASSQAQHPNEKLFF TGTGCCAGCAGCCAAGCACAGCACCCTAATGAAAAACTGTTTTTT
TRBJ1-5 . TRBV2 many CASEVGGYSNQPQHF TGTGCCAGCGAGGTGGGGGGCTATAGCAATCAGCCCCAGCATTTT
TRBJ2-7 . TRBV10-3 many CAISESMGSPEQYF TGTGCCATCAGTGAGTCGATGGGCTCCCCCGAGCAGTACTTC
TRBJ2-3 . TRBV7-8 many CASSLVELRTDTQYF TGTGCCAGCAGCTTAGTAGAACTCCGCACAGATACGCAGTATTTT
TRBJ1-1 . TRBV2 . CASSEELGMGTEAFF TGTGCCAGCAGTGAAGAGTTGGGTATGGGGACTGAAGCTTTCTTT
TRBJ1-2 . TRBV3-1 many CASSPSRDNYGYTF TGTGCCAGCAGCCCCTCCCGGGATAACTATGGCTACACCTTC
TRBJ2-3 . TRBV9 many CASSVQSATDTQYF TGTGCCAGCAGCGTACAGAGCGCCACAGATACGCAGTATTTT
TRBJ2-7 . TRBV29-1 many CSVTGSYYEQYF TGCAGCGTCACAGGGTCCTACTACGAGCAGTACTTC
TRBJ2-2 TRBD1 TRBV7-6 many CASSLPGQGDSHHHTGELFF TGTGCCAGCAGCTTGCCGGGACAGGGTGACTCTCACCACCACACCGGGGAGCTGTTTTTT
TRBJ2-1 TRBD1 TRBV5-1 many CASSLSQGANEQFF TGCGCCAGCAGCTTGTCACAGGGGGCCAATGAGCAGTTCTTC
TRBJ2-7 . TRBV3-1 many CASSRRPPSYEQYF TGTGCCAGCAGCCGACGCCCACCCTCCTACGAGCAGTACTTC
TRBJ1-2 . TRBV20-1 many CSARVEGIYGYTF TGCAGTGCTAGAGTGGAGGGTATCTATGGCTACACCTTC
TRBJ1-1 . TRBV20-1 many CSARSMNTEAFF TGCAGTGCTAGGAGCATGAACACTGAAGCTTTCTTT
TRBJ2-1 TRBD2 TRBV5-1 many CASSLAFAGVTYNEQFF TGCGCCAGCAGCTTGGCCTTCGCGGGGGTGACCTACAATGAGCAGTTCTTC
TRBJ2-1 . TRBV15 many CATSRTSSYNEQFF TGTGCCACCAGCAGGACGAGCTCCTACAATGAGCAGTTCTTC
TRBJ2-3 TRBD1 TRBV5-1 many CASRPWTGGTDTQYF TGCGCCAGCAGACCCTGGACAGGGGGTACAGATACGCAGTATTTT
TRBJ1-5 . TRBV5-1 many CASSLGEDQPQHF TGCGCCAGCAGCTTGGGTGAGGATCAGCCCCAGCATTTT
TRBJ1-1 TRBD1 TRBV18 many CASSPGQGTEAFF TGTGCCAGCTCACCGGGACAGGGCACTGAAGCTTTCTTT
TRBJ1-1 . TRBV7-9 many CASSLGEGAFF TGTGCCAGCAGCCTTGGTGAGGGGGCTTTCTTT
TRBJ2-1 TRBD2 TRBV20-1 many CSAFKAGAPPIEQFF TGCAGTGCTTTCAAAGCGGGGGCCCCCCCAATTGAGCAGTTCTTC
TRBJ1-1 TRBD1 TRBV20-1 few CSARPQGVGEAFF TGCAGTGCTAGACCACAGGGGGTTGGTGAAGCTTTCTTT
TRBJ2-3 . TRBV5-1 many CASSLGSEGDTQYF TGCGCCAGCAGCTTGGGTAGCGAGGGAGATACGCAGTATTTT